This T cell receptor (beta chain) was documented in a study of long-term antiretroviral therapy in people with HIV. Study findings and constraints: Samples were collected from about 2003 to 2018 under possibly less effective ART regimens. With ART, diversity went up but was still lower than in transplant donor controls.

Comments on this clone: Its antigen is undetermined.

Investigators performed immunoSEQ version v3.0 at survey level. The assay was immunoSEQ multiplex PCR, and TCRdb's table has in-frame clones only and misses some. The profile shows some 20,000 clones, around 80% of them singletons. Specimen: unsorted PBMCs, collected at the start of antiretroviral therapy, before treatment. The sequence came from a woman in her forties with HIV.

CDR3 protein: CASSQDLASGGGTSTDTQYF. The CDR3 nucleotides are TGCGCCAGCAGCCAAGATCTCGCTAGCGGGGGGGGAACTAGCACAGATACGCAGTATTTT. J is TRBJ2-3 and V is TRBV4-3; TRBD2 aligns across 12 bases. CDR1 is LGHNA and CDR2 is YSLEER in the germline V gene. Trimming removed 0 bases from V and 0 bases from J; junction bases left unmatched: 10. The CDR3 consists of 20 residues.